Shown below are 6 T cell receptor beta chains from a single sample sequenced in a study of OX40 agonist ivuxolimab in advanced cancers. The data were produced by immunoSEQ multiplex PCR, yet TCRdb's version contains in-frame clones alone and is incomplete. The repertoire has roughly 71,000 clones, roughly nine tenths of them found once; the top ten carry around 0.97%. Sequencing used CD4+ or CD8+ T cells sorted from blood, obtained in a trial of the OX40 agonist ivuxolimab. The source of these receptors is an adult with an advanced solid tumor such as melanoma, head and neck, liver or kidney cancer.

The J gene is TRBJ2-3, the V gene TRBV5-1, with 9 bases matching TRBD2. The V gene's germline CDR1 is SGHRS and CDR2 YFSETQ. V lost 0 bases, J lost 1 base, and 3 bases stayed unmatched. This CDR3 has 16 amino acids. CDR3 bases: TGCGCCAGCAGCTTGGCGGTAGCGGGAGGCACAGATACGCAGTATTTT. Translated: CASSLAVAGGTDTQYF.

The J gene is TRBJ1-3, the V gene TRBV6-6; D might be TRBD1 (6 bases). Germline V gene data show CDR1 as MNHNY and CDR2 as SVGAGI (reference sequence). With 6 bases removed from V and 2 bases from J, the gap between germline ends came to 11 bases. The CDR3 is 14 residues long. For the CDR3, the DNA is TGTGCCAGCAGCCTCCGGGGGCCTGGAAACACCATATATTTT. Its translation is CASSLRGPGNTIYF.

The chain joins TRBV2 to TRBJ1-2, with no clear D. This CDR3 spans 11 amino acids. Germline values: CDR1 SNHLY, CDR2 FYNNEI. The V and J ends lost 6 bases and 3 bases respectively, with 5 bases between them. The CDR3, as DNA: TGTGCCAGCAGCCTCCACTATGGCTACACCTTC. It encodes CASSLHYGYTF.

The genes are TRBV2 and TRBJ2-1; D possibly corresponds to TRBD2 (7 bases). Trimming removed 7 bases from V and 15 bases from J, with 19 bases in between. Germline V gene data show CDR1 as SNHLY and CDR2 as FYNNEI. CDR3 length: 12 amino acids. The CDR3 spells CASMAGAGAMFF. The CDR3 DNA sequence: TGTGCCAGCATGGCGGGGGCGGGAGCGATGTTCTTC.

This chain joins TRBV27 and TRBJ1-1, with D unresolved. CDR1 is MNHEY and CDR2 is SMNVEV in the germline V gene (reference sequence). V was pared by 3 bases and J by 1 base, with 9 bases between. The CDR3 runs to 14 residues. The CDR3 sequence: CASSLAPTNTEAFF. The CDR3, as DNA: TGTGCCAGCAGTTTGGCCCCTACGAACACTGAAGCTTTCTTT.

This clone was found once. The chain employs TRBV7-2 and TRBJ2-7; 9 nucleotides agree with TRBD1. From germline, CDR1 is SGHTA and CDR2 FQGNSA. This CDR3 is built from 14 residues. The ends lost 1 base at V and 4 bases at J; junction bases unmatched: 2. CDR3 protein: CASSLGTGVYEQYF. In nucleotides, the CDR3 is TGTGCCAGCAGCTTAGGGACAGGGGTTTACGAGCAGTACTTC.